The present entry profiles one TCR beta chain with its context. The CDR3 extends over 15 amino acids. Germline lookup yields CDR1 LGHNA and CDR2 YSLEER. V dropped 0 bases and J dropped 9 bases, with 15 bases sitting between them. Positive CCR7 selection of CD45RO-negative cells yielded the naive CD8 cells, and terminally differentiated effector memory CD45RA+ cells were excluded. Method: immunoSEQ multiplex PCR; TCRdb's copy keeps in-frame clones and lacks some. Of millions of clones in the sample, 85% to 95% were seen once. The sample comes from a study of shared clonotypes between healthy human individuals.

The chain combines TRBV4-3 with TRBJ2-1; D might be TRBD1 or TRBD2, each matching 5 bases. The material sequenced was naive CD8+ T cells from PBMCs. This sequence was found in a man younger than 35 in good health. Some clones in this sample may be carry-over from other donors' samples. The CDR3 spells CASSQDRDPPAEQFF. CDR3 sequence (DNA): TGCGCCAGCAGCCAAGACCGGGACCCACCGGCTGAGCAGTTCTTC.